A few counts support the clone carrying this T cell receptor (beta chain). This sample stems from a study of patients and donors after allogeneic stem cell transplantation. Via MiXCR, TCRdb re-called the RT-PCR reads, giving one row per CDR3 protein. The table includes 150,000 or so distinct CDR3 sequences, 24% detected once. This CDR3 region has 15 residues. Trimming left V 6 bases short and J 1 base short, with 16 bases between. Germline CDR1 SGHTS, CDR2 YDEGEE. J is TRBJ2-5 and V is TRBV5-8; D gene ambiguous. The sequence derives from a human donor who was either an allogeneic HSCT recipient or a stem cell or donor lymphocyte infusion donor (not recorded which). It is not recorded whose cells these are; they may come from a transplant donor. What was sequenced was blood, either unsorted or a sorted T cell fraction (not recorded which). CDR3 in amino acids: CASNLPNLGQETQYF. The CDR3 bases are TGTGCCAGCAACCTGCCCAATTTAGGCCAAGAGACCCAGTACTTC.